This TCR beta chain was retrieved from a study of T cell responses to AZD1222 COVID-19 vaccine. Overall study findings and caveats: Nearly half of spike-specific TCRs reportedly target unmutated variant regions.

The table came from immunoSEQ multiplex PCR; TCRdb's copy has only in-frame clones and leaves some out. The sample has about 94,000 clones; 90% are singletons. About this clone: Its antigen is still unknown.

The CDR3 is 14 amino acids. Losses at the gene ends were 6 bases for V and 6 bases for J; bases not matched to a gene: 10. The germline V gene has CDR1 MNHEY and CDR2 SVGAGI. J is TRBJ1-1 and V is TRBV6-5; 7 nucleotides line up with TRBD1. This material consisted of peripheral blood, taken on day 0 of AZD1222 vaccination. The sequence derives from an adult in good health. The CDR3 bases are TGTGCCAGCAGCTCGACAGGGAGGTCCGCTGAAGCTTTCTTT. Its protein is CASSSTGRSAEAFF.